Below are 27 T cell receptor beta chains sequenced from a single sample in a study of patients and donors after allogeneic stem cell transplantation. TCRdb recomputed calls from the RT-PCR reads with MiXCR, one row per CDR3 protein. The sample has 900,000 to 1,000,000 distinct CDR3 sequences, about a sixth seen once. Sequenced sample: blood, either unsorted or a sorted T cell fraction (not recorded which). These receptors originate from a human donor who was either an allogeneic HSCT recipient or a stem cell or donor lymphocyte infusion donor (not recorded which). It is not recorded whose cells these are; they may come from a transplant donor.

This clonotype came up a few times. The V and J genes are TRBV29-1 and TRBJ1-1; D unresolved. The CDR3 spans 12 residues. The germline V gene encodes CDR1 SQVTM and CDR2 ANQGSEA. Deletions cut 3 bases from V and 1 base from J, with 6 bases between. The CDR3 DNA follows: TGCAGCGTTGACCCATCGAACACTGAAGCTTTCTTT. Protein sequence: CSVDPSNTEAFF.

This clonotype appeared a few times. This chain connects TRBV5-6 to TRBJ2-5; 8 nucleotides match TRBD2. CDR3 length: 14 residues. V was clipped by 5 bases and J by 5 bases; unmatched bases: 8. From germline, CDR1 is SGHDT and CDR2 YYEEEE. DNA of the CDR3: TGTGCCAGCAGGAAATCCGGGACTAGGGAGACCCAGTACTTC. This encodes CASRKSGTRETQYF.

The CDR3 loop is CASSQREQTEAFF. CDR3 bases: TGCGCCAGCAGCCAAAGGGAACAAACTGAAGCTTTCTTT. V usage is TRBV4-1 and J usage is TRBJ1-1; D is unclear. Trimming took off 2 bases at V and 5 bases at J, with 9 bases between the two ends. The germline V gene encodes CDR1 MGHRA and CDR2 YSYEKL. The CDR3 is made up of 13 amino acids.

This sequence joins TRBV4-1 and TRBJ2-3; D is perhaps TRBD2 (6 bases). The V end was cut by 0 bases, the J end by 1 base, with 14 bases between. CDR1 and CDR2 from the germline V gene are MGHRA and YSYEKL. This CDR3 has 17 residues. The CDR3 loop is CASSQEGGGGRTDTQYF. CDR3 in DNA: TGCGCCAGCAGCCAAGAGGGAGGTGGAGGACGCACAGATACGCAGTATTTT.

CDR3 in amino acids: CSARALAGANTGELFF. CDR3 coding DNA: TGCAGTGCTAGAGCGCTAGCGGGAGCGAACACCGGGGAGCTGTTTTTT. The V gene is TRBV20-1, the J gene TRBJ2-2; 10 positions match TRBD2. The CDR3 has 16 residues. V shed 1 base and J 0 bases; nucleotides not matched to a gene: 2. Germline-derived CDR1 and CDR2 are DFQATT and SNEGSKA (reference sequence).

This chain joins TRBV20-1 and TRBJ2-7; maybe TRBD1 (6 bases). This CDR3 is 13 amino acids long. CDR1 is DFQATT, CDR2 SNEGSKA, per germline (reference sequence). Trimming left V 6 bases short and J 4 bases short, with 16 bases between. CDR3 sequence (DNA): TGCAGTGCCCCCGGACAGCATACTTACGAGCAGTACTTC. It yields the protein CSAPGQHTYEQYF.

This chain connects TRBV4-1 to TRBJ2-5; D remains ambiguous. This CDR3 is built from 13 residues. Germline lookup yields CDR1 MGHRA and CDR2 YSYEKL. The germline V and J ends were trimmed by 3 bases and 5 bases, with 10 bases remaining between them. CDR3 in amino acids: CASSQRLLETQYF. The CDR3 DNA sequence: TGCGCCAGCAGCCAGAGATTACTGGAGACCCAGTACTTC.

The chain has TRBV7-9 and TRBJ2-1; D may be TRBD1 or TRBD2 (5 bases each). V was trimmed by 4 bases and J by 5 bases, leaving 21 bases between them. The CDR3 is 17 residues long. CDR1 is SEHNR, CDR2 FQNEAQ, per germline (reference sequence). The chain's CDR3 is CASSSYTIRDDHNEQFF. The CDR3 coding sequence is TGTGCCAGCAGCTCCTATACGATCCGGGACGACCACAATGAGCAGTTCTTC.

This clonotype appeared many times. J is TRBJ2-3 and V is TRBV10-3; D gene unclear. Trimming shortened V by 0 bases and J by 1 base, and 5 bases separated the two germline ends. CDR1 is ENHRY and CDR2 is SYGVKD in the germline V gene. This CDR3 is built from 14 residues. The CDR3 coding sequence is TGTGCCATCAGTGAGTCGGTGGGCACAGATACGCAGTATTTT. Translated, it gives CAISESVGTDTQYF.

This clonotype was seen more than once but under ten times. V and J are TRBV7-2 and TRBJ2-5; D gene ambiguous. The CDR3 has 12 amino acids. V gave up 1 base and J gave up 9 bases, with 9 bases separating them. Germline CDR1 SGHTA, CDR2 FQGNSA. As DNA, the CDR3 is TGTGCCAGCAGCTTAGTATACAGTGCCCAGTACTTC. This sequence encodes CASSLVYSAQYF.

This clonotype was observed a handful of times. The V and J genes are TRBV7-9 and TRBJ2-7, with 7 bases that match TRBD2. Unmatched junction bases numbered 11, after V lost 5 bases and J lost 4 bases. The germline V gene has CDR1 SEHNR and CDR2 FQNEAQ (reference sequence). CDR3 size: 15 residues. In DNA form, the CDR3 reads TGTGCCAGCAGCCCGAGGGGACTACGACATTACGAGCAGTACTTC. Protein: CASSPRGLRHYEQYF. Combining the CDR3 with reference TRBV7-9 and TRBJ2-7 gives the whole variable domain DTGVSQNPRHKITKRGQNVTFRCDPISEHNRLYWYRQTLGQGPEFLTYFQNEAQLEKSRLLSDRFSAERPKGSFSTLEIQRTEQGDSAMYLCASSPRGLRHYEQYFGPGTRLTVT.

The chain links TRBV5-6 to TRBJ2-1, with D maybe TRBD2 (7 bases). Trimming removed 0 bases at V and 4 bases at J, with 14 bases between. CDR1 SGHDT and CDR2 YYEEEE come from the germline V gene. This CDR3 spans 16 amino acids. CDR3 region: CASSLDGGGPYNEQFF. As DNA, the CDR3 is TGTGCCAGCAGCTTGGATGGGGGGGGGCCATACAATGAGCAGTTCTTC.

The table lists this clonotype with a few counts. This CDR3 is CSAPRAASTDTQYF. As DNA, the CDR3 is TGCAGTGCCCCCCGGGCTGCTAGCACAGATACGCAGTATTTT. The rearrangement uses TRBV20-1 and TRBJ2-3; D gene unclear. The CDR3 is 14 amino acids. Germline values: CDR1 DFQATT, CDR2 SNEGSKA (reference sequence). V was shortened by 6 bases and J by 0 bases, with 13 bases between the two germline ends.

In this sample, this clonotype turned up a few times. This sequence joins TRBV29-1 and TRBJ2-2; tentative D call: TRBD1 (6 bases). Germline CDR1 SQVTM, CDR2 ANQGSEA. Trimming pared 5 bases from V and 2 bases from J, leaving 12 bases between. The CDR3 is made up of 14 amino acids. CDR3 residues: CSVPDRTNTGELFF. As DNA, the CDR3 is TGCAGCGTTCCTGACAGGACCAACACCGGGGAGCTGTTTTTT.

This chain links TRBV5-1 with TRBJ2-7; D may be TRBD1 (5 bases). The V end was cut by 0 bases, the J end by 7 bases, with 14 bases between. Germline loops: CDR1 SGHRS, CDR2 YFSETQ. The CDR3 is 14 amino acids. The CDR3 reads CASSLASLGREQYF. DNA of the CDR3: TGCGCCAGCAGCTTGGCCTCTCTGGGGCGGGAGCAGTACTTC.

This clonotype showed up just once. With a much larger clone just one base away, this may be a read error. The V gene is TRBV24-1, the J gene TRBJ2-5; D remains unclear. Germline loops: CDR1 KGHDR, CDR2 SFDVKD. The CDR3 runs 11 residues. Trimming took 5 bases from V and 1 from J, leaving 1 base between them. The CDR3 here is CATSAQETQYF. The CDR3 nucleotides read TGTGCCACCAGTGCCCAAGAGACCCAGTACTTC.

As concerns this clonotype: This may be a read error: a much more frequent sequence differs by one nucleotide. The chain joins TRBV12-3 or TRBV12-4 to TRBJ2-2; 8 positions agree with TRBD1. The CDR3 has 14 amino acids. The CDR3 coding sequence is TGTGTCAGCAGTGACAGGGGTGGCACCGGGGAGCTGTTTTTT. It yields the protein CVSSDRGGTGELFF.

This clonotype was detected ten times or more. The genes are TRBV29-1 and TRBJ2-6, with TRBD1 as a possible D gene (5 bases). Trimming removed 4 bases from V and 2 bases from J, with 12 bases in between. The CDR3 runs to 15 residues. Germline V gene lookup returns CDR1 SQVTM and CDR2 ANQGSEA. Here the CDR3 DNA reads TGCAGCGTTGGGCAAGGGGTGACTGGGGCCAACGTCCTGACTTTC. This sequence encodes CSVGQGVTGANVLTF.

The CDR3 protein is CSARDPRGSDTQYF. The CDR3 region has the DNA TGCAGTGCTAGAGATCCCAGAGGGTCAGATACGCAGTATTTT. The rearrangement joins TRBV20-1 to TRBJ2-3; maybe TRBD2 (5 bases). Trimming took 0 bases from V and 4 from J, leaving 11 bases between them. Germline V lookup: CDR1 DFQATT, CDR2 SNEGSKA (reference sequence). This CDR3 is built from 14 residues.

The chain links TRBV6-2 or TRBV6-3 to TRBJ1-1, with D unresolved. The CDR3 contains 12 residues. V dropped 8 bases and J dropped 2 bases, with 9 bases sitting between them. CDR1 is MNHEY, CDR2 SVGEGT, per germline. CDR3 amino acids: CASAWENTEAFF. The CDR3 bases are TGTGCCAGCGCGTGGGAAAACACTGAAGCTTTCTTT.

The chain couples TRBV9 to TRBJ1-2, with 10 positions matching TRBD1. J lost 2 bases, V lost 4 bases, and 5 bases had no gene match. This CDR3 comprises 15 residues. Germline V gives CDR1 SGDLS, CDR2 YYNGEE. This CDR3 is CASSTWDRGNYGYTF. The CDR3 nucleotides are TGTGCCAGCAGCACCTGGGACAGGGGCAACTATGGCTACACCTTC.

This clonotype occurred a few times. The chain recombines TRBV7-9 with TRBJ1-2; 7 bases match TRBD1. J was trimmed by 4 bases and V by 5 bases; bases with no gene match: 13. In germline, CDR1 is SEHNR, CDR2 FQNEAQ (reference sequence). The CDR3 is made up of 16 amino acids. Written as DNA, the CDR3 is TGTGCCAGCAGCCCCCACCCCACAGGGGTAGGCTATGGCTACACCTTC. Translating it yields CASSPHPTGVGYGYTF.

The sample holds a few counts of this clonotype. The chain recombines TRBV5-6 with TRBJ1-5; tentative D call: TRBD1 (6 bases). The CDR3 length is 14 residues. Between the trimmed V and J ends, which lost 4 bases and 7 bases, there was a span of 15 bases. Germline V gene data show CDR1 as SGHDT and CDR2 as YYEEEE. The chain's CDR3 is CASSTTPGGQPQHF. The CDR3 region has the DNA TGTGCCAGCAGCACAACCCCGGGGGGCCAGCCCCAGCATTTT.

At least ten counts were recorded for this clonotype. The chain combines TRBV6-5 with TRBJ2-2; D is undetermined. CDR1 and CDR2 from the germline V gene are MNHEY and SVGAGI. The V and J ends lost 6 bases and 4 bases respectively, with 9 bases between them. The CDR3 contains 13 residues. Written as DNA, the CDR3 is TGTGCCAGCAGATACCCTAGCACCGGGGAGCTGTTTTTT. As protein: CASRYPSTGELFF.

This clonotype was seen only a few times. This chain joins TRBV12-3 or TRBV12-4 and TRBJ2-1; 14 bases map to TRBD2. J was trimmed by 7 bases and V by 6 bases; bases with no gene match: 11. The length of the CDR3 is 17 residues. The CDR3 here is CASSRETSGRAANEQFF. Written as DNA, the CDR3 is TGTGCCAGCAGCAGGGAGACTAGCGGGAGGGCCGCGAATGAGCAGTTCTTC.

This chain links TRBV29-1 with TRBJ1-2; D might be TRBD1 (5 bases). CDR1 and CDR2 (germline): SQVTM, ANQGSEA. Trimming removed 4 bases from V and 4 bases from J, with 22 bases in between. The CDR3 loop spans 16 amino acids. The CDR3 here is CSVGLPREGTTYGYTF. The DNA for the CDR3 is TGCAGCGTTGGTCTCCCCCGAGAGGGGACCACCTATGGCTACACCTTC.

The chain carries TRBV12-3 or TRBV12-4 and TRBJ1-2; TRBD1 matches at 7 bases. V lost 3 bases and J lost 8; bases outside the gene matches: 6. The CDR3 runs to 13 residues. The CDR3 nucleotides are TGTGCCAGCAGTTTGAGGACAGGTTCGGGCTACACCTTC. Encoded protein: CASSLRTGSGYTF.